This T cell receptor (beta chain) was found in a study of blood T cell repertoires in COVID-19. This clone was counted only a few times. The assay was immunoSEQ multiplex PCR, and TCRdb's table has in-frame clones only and misses some. The table has 200,000 to 300,000 clones, more than 70% seen once; the top ten hold over 2%. Trimming shortened V by 5 bases and J by 2 bases, and 12 bases separated the two germline ends. Germline V gene lookup returns CDR1 LNHNV and CDR2 YYDKDF (reference sequence). The CDR3 is made up of 14 amino acids. The chain joins TRBV15 to TRBJ1-1; no clear D. The material sequenced was peripheral blood. This TCR derives from a woman aged 45-59 years with acute or convalescent COVID-19. CDR3 bases: TGTGCCACCAGCTTGCCGGAGAGAAACACTGAAGCTTTCTTT. Its translation: CATSLPERNTEAFF.